The following is a T cell receptor beta chain sequence with its context. Its antigen remains undetermined. Per-base qualities were not stored, and no clone one base away is much larger. The record originates from a study of cytomegalovirus exposure and HLA in healthy donors (dated by TCRdb to 2015 to 2018). As for the study more broadly: An earlier analysis of under 600 of the donors reported about 290 Gb of sequence data and approximately 110 million unique TCR beta sequences from about 200 million T cells. An earlier analysis of about 600 of the donors used high-throughput TCR beta sequencing to judge whether each TCR beta V gene segment behaved as functional or pseudogenic. The study combined high-throughput TCR immunosequencing, statistical association of individual TCRs with disease status, and machine learning to predict cytomegalovirus infection status. Every repertoire in the discovery cohort had been generated on one and the same sequencing platform. The genetic ancestry cluster associated with self-reported Caucasian donors included roughly four fifths of the approximately 400 genotyped donors. Rather than using new phenotypic data, the later analysis identified candidate immune exposures from TCR beta sequences and from how often those sequences occurred across donors. The number of donors typed differed by locus, with 629-630 for A, B, C, DRB1 and DQB1, 522 for DQA1, 600 to 610 for DPA1, and approximately 470 for DPB1. Both class I and class II loci were covered by HLA typing, at four-digit resolution. Several DR-DQ haplotypes were treated as single units for association and clustering because of strong linkage in the cohort. In a later genetic analysis, genome-wide SNP genotypes for 398 of the 666 donors were used, and that subset was treated as a discovery cohort. The study aimed to test whether signatures of past pathogen exposure could be identified by cataloging public T cell receptors. The T cell repertoires of roughly 660 subjects were profiled by immunosequencing and related to cytomegalovirus serostatus. A later analysis re-analyzed previously published TCR beta repertoires from approximately 670 donors and added high-resolution HLA genotyping to study TCR occurrence patterns. An early release covering roughly 580 HLA-typed donors comprised 250 to 350 gigabases of sequencing data and 65 million to 100 million unique TCR sequences. Across 398 genotyped donors of the cohort, an average of about 200,000 unique TCR beta nucleotide sequences per donor were sequenced, and roughly a sixth of those sequences were non-productive. In addition to the first cohort of about 650 subjects, a separate validation cohort of 120 different subjects was used. Alongside the repertoire data, information on donor age, sex, ethnicity and CMV serostatus was compiled.

The cohort consisted of 600 or so healthy bone marrow donors. Cohort members were all nominally healthy when sampled, although unrecorded immune exposures were likely present. The donor tested CMV seronegative and was one of the 352 seronegative cohort members. A peripheral blood sample was provided by each donor, and peripheral blood mononuclear cells were used for TCR beta sequencing. The Qiagen DNeasy Blood Extraction Kit was used to extract genomic DNA from the blood cell samples. Broad study findings and their caveats: V-gene and J-gene trimming of TCR beta chains was associated with a missense DCLRE1C variant in a later genetic analysis, and the association was replicated in an independent cohort. Because counts were too low, about 17 rarely observed V segments, including chromosome 9 orphons, were excluded from the earlier analysis of a few hundred of the donors. Most TCR sequences were observed very rarely across donors, whereas some public TCRs were present in many individuals. A later genetic analysis reported fewer N-insertions in productive TCRs among donors in an Asian-associated ancestry cluster than the roughly 620-donor mean. A cluster of highly shared sequence variants was judged likely to be a technical artifact of the sequencing pipeline. Correlated functional status among segregating V segments might be attributable to linkage disequilibrium, but an unknown experimental factor could not be ruled out. A later analysis found that TCR association rates varied across HLA loci, with DRB1 alleles showing the most associated TCRs and HLA-C alleles the fewest. The only immune exposure information available for the cohort was CMV serostatus. The study listed 150 to 200 TCR beta chains as associated with cytomegalovirus. Three of the identified cytomegalovirus-associated TCR beta chains were confirmed in vitro to be specific for cytomegalovirus antigens. The classifier was reported to diagnose cytomegalovirus status with high specificity and sensitivity in both the original cohort and the validation cohort. A later analysis found that HLA-associated TCR beta chains were more clonally expanded and had lower generation probabilities than equally common non-associated chains. Several of the top co-occurrence clusters appeared to be linked to parvovirus B19, influenza, CMV and Epstein-Barr virus, according to a later analysis. When HLA alleles, especially DR and DQ, strongly co-occurred, attributing TCR associations to individual alleles was difficult. The 87-base-pair reads could not distinguish some IMGT-functional V segments, including TRBV6-2 and TRBV6-3, so those segments were excluded. Only TCR beta chains were sequenced in this cohort, and the absence of alpha or paired-chain data limited detectable features. A further reported finding was that TCR beta sequences accurately predicted the HLA-A and HLA-B alleles for most subjects in the first cohort. A later analysis found that most CMV-associated TCR beta chains appeared HLA-restricted, with HLA associations seemingly driven largely by CMV exposure. Roughly uniform sequencing depth across donors was assumed in presence/absence analyses, although this assumption may not hold. HLA typing was unavailable for some donors at each locus, so association tests used only the typed subset. The authors suggested that the approach could potentially be extended to other disease states and immunological phenotypes. In an earlier analysis of about 550 of the donors, most TCR beta V segments were observed in productive rearrangements about 87% or about 30% of the time, broadly matching IMGT annotations. A later analysis associated about 17,000 TCR beta sequences with specific HLA alleles at a false discovery rate of 0.05.

The junction shows trimming of 4 bases on V and 4 bases on J, and the gene matches do not reach 13 bases of it. CDR1 is given as SGHDT and CDR2 as YYEEEE, both from the germline V gene. The CDR3 measures 17 amino acids from cysteine to phenylalanine. Only the CDR3 DNA is retained, 51 bases long and in frame from the first base. The library relied on the immunoSEQ multiplex PCR assay. The multiplex PCR relied on a mix of 60 forward primers for TCR Vbeta segments and 13 reverse primers for TCR Jbeta segments. A multiplex PCR assay on genomic DNA amplified the CDR3 region of rearranged TCR beta genes. The Illumina HiSeq System was used to sequence the amplified TCR beta libraries as 87-base-pair reads. Under the source paper's analysis protocol: Across the 700 or so repertoires, a later analysis counted some 80 million unique TCR beta chains, roughly 11 million of which were shared by at least two donors. Raw reads were error-corrected and collapsed into unique sequences with a nearest-neighbor algorithm that merged closely related sequences to remove PCR and sequencing errors. Alignment of CDR3 sequences to IMGT reference sequences was used to assign V, D and J gene segments. For a sequence to be retained, a match of at least six nucleotides to both a V gene segment and a J gene segment was required. A rearrangement counted as productive if the CDR3 had no stop codons and remained in frame with V and J, and every other rearrangement counted as non-productive. CDR3 was defined according to IMGT convention as the region running from the second conserved V-encoded cysteine to the conserved J-encoded phenylalanine. Sequences without an unambiguous match to a single V gene segment were excluded from the earlier analysis of 500 to 700 of the donors. In an earlier analysis of 500 to 750 of the donors, V segments were called functional above 56.7% productive rearrangements and were called segregating when the between-donor standard deviation exceeded 5%. A statistical classification framework was built to diagnose cytomegalovirus status from the catalog of TCR beta chain sequences. In a later analysis, V and J genes were assigned by comparing TCR nucleotide sequences against IMGT/GENE-DB human TR gene sequences. A later analysis assigned CDR3 sequences and most-parsimonious VDJ recombination scenarios with the TCRdist pipeline. In a later analysis, every TCR beta chain was defined by the combination of its CDR3 amino acid sequence and its V-gene family, and reads without a unique V-gene family were dropped. A later analysis removed roughly 590 highly shared, low-generation-probability nucleotide sequences to deal with suspected cross-contamination and a sequencing artifact. In a later analysis, a clonal expansion index was calculated for each public chain from normalized within-repertoire ranks of inferred template counts. Generation probabilities in a later analysis came from a VDJ recombination model fitted to out-of-frame rearrangements, and those results were checked against IGoR. In a later analysis, hypergeometric tests were used to score TCR-TCR, TCR-HLA and TCR-CMV co-occurrence, with a repertoire-size bias correction applied to TCR pairs. A later analysis estimated false discovery rates by permuting HLA or CMV assignments 20 times. In a later analysis, co-occurring TCRs were grouped using DBSCAN, and TCRdist sequence similarity was added for clustering within HLA-allele-positive subsets. For co-occurrence clustering, repertoires with fewer than 30,000 or more than 120,000 public chains were excluded, along with about five repertoires with anomalous nucleotide sharing. Not all clones reach the TCRdb copy of this immuneACCESS table, which keeps in-frame sequences only. Checked studies attribute under half of the gap to unresolved V genes and leave the rest unexplained. V, J and clone size were drawn from that table, and D and trimming were deduced from the DNA. The sample has about 200,000 clones on record, roughly 88% of them singletons. The top ten hold 0.71% of the sample.

The sequence came from a boy aged 2 to 10 in good health and CMV-seronegative. The material sequenced was PBMCs. This chain is built from TRBV5-6 and TRBJ1-5; 8 central bases correspond to TRBD1. The base sequence is TGTGCCAGCAGCGTGACCAGGGGGCTGGGGCATAATCAGCCCCAGCATTTT. Protein translation: CASSVTRGLGHNQPQHF.